These 8 T cell receptor beta chains originate from one sample sequenced in a study of T cell repertoires in cytomegalovirus infection. Their antigen targets remain unknown. TCRdb independently ran MiXCR on the reads; one entry per CDR3 protein. The data contain 300,000 or so distinct CDR3 sequences, approximately 25% of them singletons. Sequenced here: cultured PBMCs, sampled from culture after CMV antigen stimulation. These receptors were collected from a human donor in good health (CMV status not recorded). Some clones in this sample may be carry-over from other donors' samples.

The rearrangement links TRBV7-2 to TRBJ1-2; D uncertain. V was clipped by 5 bases and J by 5 bases, with 15 bases between them. Germline V CDR1 and CDR2: SGHTA, FQGNSA. This CDR3 spans 14 amino acids. The DNA for the CDR3 is TGTGCCAGCAGCGTGGCGATGGAGGGTTATGGCTACACCTTC. It translates to CASSVAMEGYGYTF.

This clonotype was observed a few times. This chain connects TRBV4-3 to TRBJ2-3; D remains unclear. The CDR3 runs to 14 residues. CDR1 and CDR2 (germline): LGHNA, YSLEER. Deletions cut 0 bases from V and 5 bases from J, with 9 bases between. This CDR3 reads CASSQEGFGDTQYF. The CDR3 bases are TGCGCCAGCAGCCAAGAGGGTTTTGGAGATACGCAGTATTTT.

This clonotype was counted only a few times. The chain has TRBV7-9 and TRBJ2-5; D gene ambiguous. The CDR3 extends over 13 amino acids. Germline-derived CDR1 and CDR2 are SEHNR and FQNEAQ (reference sequence). V was pared by 2 bases and J by 3 bases, with 7 bases between. The CDR3 DNA sequence: TGTGCCAGCAGCTTAACGGTAGAAGAGACCCAGTACTTC. Protein: CASSLTVEETQYF.

This clonotype was found a few times. The chain uses TRBV5-5 and TRBJ2-5; 10 bases match TRBD2. Germline trimming cut 0 bases from V and 5 bases from J; bases unmatched to any gene: 7. There are 16 residues in the CDR3. Germline lookup yields CDR1 SGHKS and CDR2 YYEKEE (reference sequence). Here the CDR3 reads CASSLVASGSLETQYF. CDR3 in DNA: TGTGCCAGCAGCTTGGTTGCTAGCGGGAGTTTGGAGACCCAGTACTTC.

V and J are TRBV27 and TRBJ1-4; 10 positions agree with TRBD1. This CDR3 contains 15 residues. Germline loops: CDR1 MNHEY, CDR2 SMNVEV (reference sequence). V lost 3 bases to trimming and J lost 3 bases; unmatched junction nucleotides: 1. This CDR3 reads CASSLGTGANEKLFF. The CDR3 DNA is TGTGCCAGCAGTTTGGGGACAGGGGCTAATGAAAAACTGTTTTTT.

CDR3 region: CASSSREGVYTDTQYF. In DNA, the CDR3 is TGTGCCAGCAGTTCCCGGGAAGGGGTCTACACAGATACGCAGTATTTT. V usage is TRBV6-8 and J usage is TRBJ2-3; TRBD1 or TRBD2 may be the D gene (5 bases each). V was clipped by 4 bases and J by 2 bases, with 16 bases between them. The CDR3 runs 16 residues. Germline V lookup: CDR1 MNHGY, CDR2 SAAAGT.

The V call is TRBV20-1, the J call TRBJ2-3; D call uncertain. Looked up from germline, CDR1 is DFQATT and CDR2 is SNEGSKA (reference sequence). CDR3 length: 13 amino acids. The V and J ends lost 5 bases and 2 bases respectively, with 11 bases between them. CDR3: CSARPPSTDTQYF. CDR3 sequence (DNA): TGCAGTGCTCGACCACCATCCACAGATACGCAGTATTTT.

This clonotype was counted a few times. The CDR3 here is CASSQRGDGYGYTF. For the CDR3, the DNA is TGTGCCAGCAGCCAAAGAGGGGACGGCTATGGCTACACCTTC. J is TRBJ1-2 and V is TRBV7-6, with D perhaps TRBD1 (5 bases). The CDR3 loop spans 14 amino acids. Deletions cut 5 bases from V and 4 bases from J, with 14 bases between. Germline V gives CDR1 SGHVS, CDR2 FNYEAQ.